The source of this T cell receptor beta chain is a study of blood T cell repertoires in COVID-19. For the study at large: Nucleic acid was either cDNA or gDNA, and it came from T cells, B-cell-depleted T cells, or PBMCs.

The CDR3 is 15 residues long. Trimming shortened V by 2 bases and J by 7 bases, and 18 bases separated the two germline ends. Germline loops: CDR1 MNHEY, CDR2 SVGEGT. Living in about two dozen US areas, the participants were between 18 and 89 years of age. Original methodology: Estimates of nucleated cell counts were drawn from the amplification of reference gene primers. Sequencing used immunoSEQ multiplex PCR; TCRdb keeps in-frame clones, though not all of them. V and J calls and clone size are as listed in that table; D and trimming were resolved from the DNA. The sample has some 150,000 clones, about four fifths seen once.

The chain recombines TRBV6-2 or TRBV6-3 with TRBJ2-7; D may be TRBD2 (6 bases). The sample comprised PBMCs or T cells enriched from blood (not recorded which). The TCR was taken from a woman aged 45-60 years who had been exposed to COVID-19. The CDR3 nucleotides are TGTGCCAGCAGTTACAGTACAGTGCAACGGGGGGAGCAGTACTTC. It is translated as CASSYSTVQRGEQYF.